One sample yielded the 32 T cell receptor beta chains listed below, sequenced in a study of shared clonotypes between healthy human individuals (dated by TCRdb to 2018 to 2021). Library prep was done by the immunoSEQ multiplex PCR assay. TCRdb obtained this table from immuneACCESS and retained in-frame rearrangements with V and J assigned. These tables miss some clones; where compared with another copy, unresolved V genes account for less than half of the shortfall, and the remainder is unexplained. Recorded for this sample are roughly 2 million clones; approximately 95% of them occurred a single time. The top ten clonotypes cover approximately 0.13% of the sample. Sequencing input: naive CD4+ T cells sorted from blood. This specimen's cell subset or site label, per the study, means: CD45RA+ positively selected. All receptors derive from a man aged 18 to 35 in good health.

This clone was detected once. Written as DNA, the CDR3 is TGTGCCAGCAGTACGCCCGTGGCGGGAAACTACGAGCAGTACTTC. This codes for CASSTPVAGNYEQYF. V is TRBV28 and J is TRBJ2-7; the D gene is possibly TRBD2 (6 bases). This CDR3 is 15 amino acids long. Looked up from germline, CDR1 is MDHEN and CDR2 is SYDVKM. V was pared by 5 bases and J by 3 bases, with 17 bases between.

The V and J genes are TRBV30 and TRBJ2-7, with D possibly matching TRBD2 (6 bases). CDR3 length: 12 amino acids. V lost 4 bases and J lost 7, with 14 bases in between. Germline assignment: CDR1 GTSNPN and CDR2 SVGIG (reference sequence). CDR3 protein: CAWNNGEEEQYF. In nucleotides, the CDR3 is TGTGCCTGGAACAATGGGGAGGAGGAGCAGTACTTC.

About this clone: In the same sample, other DNA sequences code for this CDR3. The rearrangement links TRBV29-1 to TRBJ2-3; D remains unclear. The V gene lost 4 bases and the J gene lost 0 bases, with 5 bases spanning the gap. Germline V gives CDR1 SQVTM, CDR2 ANQGSEA. This CDR3 region has 12 residues. This CDR3 reads CSVAVSTDTQYF. The DNA for the CDR3 is TGCAGCGTTGCTGTTAGCACAGATACGCAGTATTTT.

Comments on this clone: Other DNA sequences in the sample encode the same CDR3. The gene calls are TRBV6-6 and TRBJ1-1; 9 nucleotides match TRBD1. Germline V gives CDR1 MNHNY, CDR2 SVGAGI (reference sequence). The CDR3 has 15 residues. V lost 2 bases and J lost 2; bases outside the gene matches: 3. Here the CDR3 reads CASSYGDRANTEAFF. The DNA of the CDR3 is TGTGCCAGCAGTTACGGGGACAGGGCAAACACTGAAGCTTTCTTT.

The chain combines TRBV14 with TRBJ1-5; perhaps TRBD1 as D (6 bases). The CDR3 covers 17 residues. The germline gives CDR1 SGHDN, CDR2 FVKESK. V gave up 4 bases and J gave up 6 bases, with 22 bases separating them. This chain's CDR3 is CASSLPWVRGEGQPQHF. The CDR3 nucleotides read TGTGCCAGCAGCCTACCATGGGTCAGGGGCGAGGGTCAGCCCCAGCATTTT.

The chain couples TRBV5-4 to TRBJ1-2; 10 positions match TRBD1. CDR3 size: 15 residues. Germline loops: CDR1 SGHNT, CDR2 YYREEE (reference sequence). V shed 3 bases, J shed 5 bases, and the junction held 7 bases outside the gene matches. CDR3: CASSSHRDRGYGYTF. In nucleotides, the CDR3 is TGTGCCAGCAGCTCGCACCGGGACAGGGGTTATGGCTACACCTTC.

The V gene is TRBV11-2, the J gene TRBJ1-1; D perhaps matches TRBD1 (6 bases). V lost 3 bases, J lost 1 base, and 9 bases lay in between. This CDR3 is 14 amino acids long. The V gene's germline CDR1 is SGHAT and CDR2 FQNNGV. The CDR3 reads CASSFLTGNTEAFF. The CDR3 DNA is TGTGCCAGCAGCTTCCTGACAGGGAACACTGAAGCTTTCTTT. Filled out from reference TRBV11-2 and TRBJ1-1, the complete variable domain reads EAGVAQSPRYKIIEKRQSVAFWCNPISGHATLYWYQQILGQGPKLLIQFQNNGVVDDSQLPKDRFSAERLKGVDSTLKIQPAKLEDSAVYLCASSFLTGNTEAFFGQGTRLTVV.

This chain links TRBV20-1 with TRBJ2-3, with D hard to call. This CDR3 spans 11 amino acids. From germline, CDR1 is DFQATT and CDR2 SNEGSKA (reference sequence). Trimming stripped 0 bases from V and 4 bases from J, with 2 bases between. The CDR3 DNA reads as TGCAGTGCTAGAGACGCAGATACGCAGTATTTT. Protein sequence: CSARDADTQYF.

This chain links TRBV7-2 with TRBJ2-1; D is unclear. Trimming removed 5 bases from V and 3 bases from J, with 20 bases in between. The CDR3 sequence is 17 residues long. In germline, CDR1 is SGHTA, CDR2 FQGNSA. CDR3 protein: CASSAGKADLRYNEQFF. The CDR3 DNA reads as TGTGCCAGCAGCGCAGGAAAGGCCGATCTCCGCTACAATGAGCAGTTCTTC.

The chain carries TRBV18 and TRBJ1-3; possible D gene TRBD1, 5 bases. The CDR3 has 16 residues. V was pared by 1 base and J by 0 bases, with 10 bases between. Germline assignment: CDR1 KGHSH and CDR2 LQKENI. CDR3 in DNA: TGTGCCAGCTCACCACGGGACGCTGACTCTGGAAACACCATATATTTT. Translation gives CASSPRDADSGNTIYF.

The chain employs TRBV11-3 and TRBJ2-7, with 8 bases that match TRBD2. The CDR3 is made up of 15 amino acids. V gave up 4 bases and J gave up 2 bases; unmatched junction bases: 7. Germline loops: CDR1 SGHNT, CDR2 YENEEA. The CDR3 loop is CASSSGLAGAYEQYF. In DNA form, the CDR3 reads TGTGCCAGCAGCTCCGGACTAGCAGGGGCCTACGAGCAGTACTTC.

This rearrangement joins TRBV6-6 to TRBJ2-7; unclear D gene. Germline V gene data show CDR1 as MNHNY and CDR2 as SVGAGI (reference sequence). The V end was cut by 7 bases, the J end by 6 bases, with 19 bases between. CDR3 length: 14 amino acids. The DNA for the CDR3 is TGTGCCAGCAACCGCGAGAGTTCGGCCCCCGAGCAGTACTTC. Protein sequence: CASNRESSAPEQYF.

The rearrangement uses TRBV10-3 and TRBJ1-5; 10 nucleotides match TRBD1. CDR3 size: 15 residues. Germline CDR1 is ENHRY and CDR2 is SYGVKD. J gave up 6 bases and V 2 bases, and 4 bases lay outside the gene matches. CDR3 sequence (DNA): TGTGCCATCAGTGAGGGCAGGGACAGGGGTCAGCCCCAGCATTTT. Encoded protein: CAISEGRDRGQPQHF.

The J gene is TRBJ1-4, the V gene TRBV9; D is possibly TRBD1 (5 bases). Germline loops: CDR1 SGDLS, CDR2 YYNGEE. V was cut by 0 bases and J by 8 bases, with 14 bases left in between. The CDR3 length is 15 residues. For the CDR3, the DNA is TGTGCCAGCAGCGTAGCTGGGGGGAGGGGCGAAAAACTGTTTTTT. Translation: CASSVAGGRGEKLFF.

This chain joins TRBV5-1 and TRBJ2-7; no reliable D call. The CDR3 runs 16 residues. V lost 1 base and J lost 0, with 14 bases in between. CDR1 SGHRS and CDR2 YFSETQ come from the germline V gene. The CDR3 protein is CASSLRLSPNSYEQYF. CDR3 sequence (DNA): TGCGCCAGCAGCTTGCGTCTTTCACCTAACTCCTACGAGCAGTACTTC.

This clone was observed once. The rearrangement joins TRBV2 to TRBJ1-4; 10 bases are a match to TRBD1. Germline loops: CDR1 SNHLY, CDR2 FYNNEI. This CDR3 spans 16 amino acids. Germline trimming cut 4 bases from V and 5 bases from J; bases unmatched to any gene: 7. This CDR3 is CASSVYRTGGNEKLFF. DNA of the CDR3: TGTGCCAGCAGTGTATACCGGACAGGGGGAAATGAAAAACTGTTTTTT.

CDR3 loop: CASSTGRGNTEAFF. CDR3 sequence (DNA): TGTGCCAGCAGCACGGGTCGGGGGAACACTGAAGCTTTCTTT. This chain links TRBV6-6 with TRBJ1-1; D gene ambiguous. Per the germline V gene, CDR1 is MNHNY and CDR2 is SVGAGI (reference sequence). The CDR3 length is 14 residues. V lost 6 bases and J 1 base, leaving 12 bases between the germline ends.

The rearrangement joins TRBV4-1 to TRBJ1-2; D not certain. Trimming pared 1 base from V and 7 bases from J, leaving 19 bases between. This CDR3 has 16 residues. Per germline, CDR1 MGHRA and CDR2 YSYEKL. CDR3 loop: CASSQVAVAQIGGYTF. The CDR3 nucleotides read TGCGCCAGCAGCCAAGTCGCGGTGGCCCAGATAGGTGGCTACACCTTC.

This chain joins TRBV6-1 and TRBJ1-5, with D possibly being TRBD1 (5 bases). This CDR3 region has 14 residues. Germline V gene sequence: CDR1 MNHNS, CDR2 SASEGT. V lost 6 bases to trimming and J lost 3 bases, with 12 bases between them. The CDR3 sequence: CASRWRGVNQPQHF. Written as DNA, the CDR3 is TGTGCCAGCAGGTGGAGGGGAGTCAATCAGCCCCAGCATTTT.

The table lists this clone with a count of one. The chain links TRBV6-1 to TRBJ2-7, with D perhaps TRBD1 or TRBD2 (5 bases each). The CDR3 has 12 residues. The V gene lost 8 bases and the J gene lost 2 bases, with 10 bases spanning the gap. Germline CDR1 is MNHNS and CDR2 is SASEGT. The CDR3 region is CASGGPPYEQYF. The CDR3, as DNA: TGTGCCAGCGGGGGACCTCCCTACGAGCAGTACTTC.

This chain links TRBV11-2 with TRBJ2-5; D call uncertain. V lost 5 bases and J lost 5, with 6 bases in between. The CDR3 is made up of 11 amino acids. CDR1 is SGHAT, CDR2 FQNNGV, per germline. CDR3 coding DNA: TGTGCCAGCAGCATCGGTGAGACCCAGTACTTC. Amino acid sequence: CASSIGETQYF.

This rearrangement joins TRBV7-2 to TRBJ1-5; a possible D gene is TRBD1 (5 bases). CDR3 size: 15 residues. Trimming left V 3 bases short and J 0 bases short, with 9 bases between. Per the germline V gene, CDR1 is SGHTA and CDR2 is FQGNSA. The chain's CDR3 is CASSFGHNSNQPQHF. DNA for the CDR3: TGTGCCAGCAGCTTCGGACACAATAGCAATCAGCCCCAGCATTTT. The full variable domain, with the rest looked up from reference TRBV7-2 and TRBJ1-5, is GAGVSQSPSNKVTEKGKDVELRCDPISGHTALYWYRQSLGQGLEFLIYFQGNSAPDKSGLPSDRFSAERTGGSVSTLTIQRTQQEDSAVYLCASSFGHNSNQPQHFGDGTRLSIL.

This clone showed up just a few times. This same CDR3 is encoded by further DNA sequences in the sample. This rearrangement joins TRBV10-3 to TRBJ1-2, with D uncertain. V was trimmed by 3 bases and J by 5 bases, leaving 4 bases between them. Germline V lookup: CDR1 ENHRY, CDR2 SYGVKD. This CDR3 is 11 amino acids long. In DNA form, the CDR3 reads TGTGCCATCAGTGACGATTATGGCTACACCTTC. As protein: CAISDDYGYTF.

The chain is built from TRBV6-6 and TRBJ1-2, with unresolved D. The germline V gene encodes CDR1 MNHNY and CDR2 SVGAGI (reference sequence). The CDR3 runs to 10 residues. V was clipped by 6 bases and J by 5 bases, with 4 bases between them. CDR3 sequence (DNA): TGTGCCAGCAGGACATATGGCTACACCTTC. Residues: CASRTYGYTF.

J is TRBJ1-1 and V is TRBV5-5, with 8 nucleotides matching TRBD1. CDR1 and CDR2 from the germline V gene are SGHKS and YYEKEE (reference sequence). CDR3 length equals 15 residues. V dropped 4 bases and J dropped 8; count of bases not matched to a gene: 13. The CDR3 reads CASSLRDRPITEAFF. The CDR3 nucleotides are TGTGCCAGCAGCCTCCGGGACAGGCCGATTACCGAAGCTTTCTTT. The full variable domain, in which reference TRBV5-5 and TRBJ1-1 provide the parts outside the CDR3, is DAGVTQSPTHLIKTRGQQVTLRCSPISGHKSVSWYQQVLGQGPQFIFQYYEKEERGRGNFPDRFSARQFPNYSSELNVNALLLGDSALYLCASSLRDRPITEAFFGQGTRLTVV.

V gene TRBV27 combines with J gene TRBJ2-5; 9 nucleotides align to TRBD2. With 0 bases clipped from V and 11 bases from J, the junction kept 7 bases outside the gene matches. The CDR3 is made up of 14 amino acids. CDR1 and CDR2 from the germline V gene are MNHEY and SMNVEV (reference sequence). CDR3 protein: CASSLSASGTLQYF. In DNA form, the CDR3 reads TGTGCCAGCAGTTTATCTGCTAGCGGGACTCTACAGTACTTC.

The CDR3 region has the DNA TGTGCCAGCAAGCGGGACACATACAATGAGCAGTTCTTC. Encoded protein: CASKRDTYNEQFF. The rearrangement links TRBV2 to TRBJ2-1; a weak D match, TRBD2 (7 bases). The germline V and J ends were trimmed by 7 bases and 4 bases, with 11 bases remaining between them. In germline, CDR1 is SNHLY, CDR2 FYNNEI. CDR3 length: 13 residues.

The V and J genes are TRBV7-2 and TRBJ2-7; TRBD1 is a possible D gene (6 bases). Germline CDR1 SGHTA, CDR2 FQGNSA. The CDR3 is made up of 13 amino acids. V lost 5 bases and J lost 2, with 10 bases in between. This chain's CDR3 is CASSVDSPYEQYF. CDR3 bases: TGTGCCAGCAGCGTGGACAGTCCCTACGAGCAGTACTTC.

In DNA form, the CDR3 reads TGTGCCAGCAGCTCTCAGGGGGCAGGTATAAACTCACCCCTCCACTTT. Translating it yields CASSSQGAGINSPLHF. The J gene is TRBJ1-6, the V gene TRBV2; 8 bases are shared with TRBD1. The CDR3 has 16 amino acids. Unmatched junction bases numbered 14, after V lost 6 bases and J lost 10 bases. The V gene's germline CDR1 is SNHLY and CDR2 FYNNEI.

The chain carries TRBV18 and TRBJ2-5, with D hard to call. CDR3 length: 13 amino acids. Trimming pared 0 bases from V and 7 bases from J, leaving 9 bases between. Per germline, CDR1 KGHSH and CDR2 LQKENI. CDR3 in DNA: TGTGCCAGCTCACCACCGGTCGCTTCGACCCAGTACTTC. Translation: CASSPPVASTQYF.

This clone was observed a single time. The chain uses TRBV7-8 and TRBJ2-7; TRBD2 matches at 8 bases. The CDR3 sequence is 14 residues long. V gave up 5 bases and J gave up 4 bases; unmatched junction bases: 7. CDR1 is SGHVS, CDR2 FQNEAQ, per germline. The CDR3 protein is CASSLGGGFYEQYF. CDR3 bases: TGTGCCAGCAGCCTGGGCGGGGGGTTTTACGAGCAGTACTTC.

The V call is TRBV4-1, the J call TRBJ2-7; D is uncertain. The CDR3 length is 17 residues. The V end was cut by 0 bases, the J end by 3 bases, with 18 bases between. Germline CDR1 reads MGHRA; CDR2 reads YSYEKL. CDR3 DNA sequence: TGCGCCAGCAGCCAAGAAGGTATGGGCAATAGCAACTACGAGCAGTACTTC. Translated, it gives CASSQEGMGNSNYEQYF.